These T cell receptor beta chains were read from a single sample in a study of graft-versus-host responses after intestinal transplantation. Repertoires were generated with immunoSEQ multiplex PCR, while TCRdb's copy carries only in-frame clones and drops some. Found here are 10,000 or so clones, roughly 38% of them singletons; the top ten hold about 13%. The source material was alloreactive CD8+ T cells from a mixed lymphocyte reaction culture, sampled before intestinal transplant. These receptor sequences come from a human patient who received an intestinal transplant. The CDR3 runs from the conserved cysteine through the conserved F or W. A D gene is named only where the DNA matches it firmly. A row's size may be missing; if present it is once, few, many or a size class.

.	15	TRBD2	TRBV10-2	TRBJ2-7	TGCGCCAGCAGAGACACTAGCGGGGTTACCTACGAGCAGTACTTC	CASRDTSGVTYEQYF
few	15	.	TRBV13	TRBJ2-5	TGTGCCAGCAGCTTAGCAGGGGCGGCCCAAGAGACCCAGTACTTC	CASSLAGAAQETQYF
few	15	.	TRBV27	TRBJ2-1	TGTGCCAGCAGTTTGGGACTGAGCTCCTACAATGAGCAGTTCTTC	CASSLGLSSYNEQFF
.	16	.	TRBV6-6	TRBJ2-7	TGTGCCAGCAGTTACGGCGCAGGGGCCCAGCCGGGGGAGCAGTACTTC	CASSYGAGAQPGEQYF
medium-sized	14	TRBD1	TRBV28	TRBJ1-5	TGTGCCAGCAGTTTACGACAGGGGCATCAGCCCCAGCATTTT	CASSLRQGHQPQHF
.	13	.	TRBV5-1	TRBJ1-1	TGCGCCAGCAGCCCCGGTCCTAACACTGAAGCTTTCTTT	CASSPGPNTEAFF
.	14	TRBD2	TRBV10-2	TRBJ2-7	TGCGCCAGCACGCCGCTAGCGGGACACTACGAGCAGTACTTC	CASTPLAGHYEQYF
.	15	.	TRBV27	TRBJ2-3	TGTGCCAGCAGTTTATTGGCGGGGCCCACAGATACGCAGTATTTT	CASSLLAGPTDTQYF
.	16	TRBD1	TRBV28	TRBJ1-2	TGTGCCAGCAACCCCTACTCCGGGACAGGGTTCTATGGCTACACCTTC	CASNPYSGTGFYGYTF
.	14	.	TRBV7-6	TRBJ1-4	TGTGCCAGCAGCTCCGAAGCGTCTAATGAAAAACTGTTTTTT	CASSSEASNEKLFF
few	15	.	TRBV28	TRBJ2-3	TGTGCCAGCAGTTTTCGGGCGGGGCTCGCAGATACGCAGTATTTT	CASSFRAGLADTQYF
.	13	.	TRBV2	TRBJ1-2	TGTGCCAGCAGTGGACAGGTCCCCAATGGCTACACCTTC	CASSGQVPNGYTF
few	12	.	TRBV15	TRBJ2-1	TGTGCCACCAGCAGGTCTCTGAATGAGCAGTTCTTC	CATSRSLNEQFF
.	13	TRBD1	TRBV29-1	TRBJ2-1	TGCAGCGTTACAGGGGGCCACTACAATGAGCGATTCTTC	CSVTGGHYNERFF
.	15	TRBD1	TRBV28	TRBJ1-2	TGTGCCAGCAGTCCCTGGGGACAGGGGCTAATTGGCTACACCTTC	CASSPWGQGLIGYTF
.	15	.	TRBV13	TRBJ1-2	TGTGCCAGCAGCCCTCCCGGGTGGGGAGTGGATGGCTACACCTTC	CASSPPGWGVDGYTF
once	17	TRBD1	TRBV7-9	TRBJ2-1	TGTGCCAGCAGCCTCCCCTATGGACAGGGCCGTTACAATGAGCAGTTCTTC	CASSLPYGQGRYNEQFF
few	14	.	TRBV5-1	TRBJ1-1	TGCGCCAGCAGCAGGGGATTGGTAGGCACTGAAGCTTTCTTT	CASSRGLVGTEAFF
medium-sized	14	.	TRBV27	TRBJ2-7	TGTGCCAGCAGTTTAGGGGCCAGCTCCTACGAGCAGTACTTC	CASSLGASSYEQYF
once	15	TRBD2	TRBV6-5	TRBJ2-7	TGTGCCAGCAGTTGGAGTAGCGGGACTCTCTACGAGCAGTACTTC	CASSWSSGTLYEQYF
.	15	TRBD1	TRBV10-2	TRBJ2-7	TGCGCCAGCAATAAGAGGGACAGGACTACCTACGAGCAGTACTTC	CASNKRDRTTYEQYF
.	19	.	TRBV28	TRBJ1-5	TGTGCCAGCAGTTTTTCTACCCGGACAGCGGCGACCTTGTATCAGCCCCAGCATTTT	CASSFSTRTAATLYQPQHF
.	19	TRBD2	TRBV7-6	TRBJ2-5	TGTGCCAGCAGCTTACGCCCCGGGACTAGCGGGAGCACCCAAGAGACCCAGTACTTC	CASSLRPGTSGSTQETQYF